The TCR beta chain described here comes from a study of cytomegalovirus exposure and HLA in healthy donors listed by TCRdb under 2017. With regard to the full study: According to a later analysis, the roughly 120 validation repertoires were produced on the same platform as the approximately 610 repertoires of the first cohort. The study was designed to test whether signatures of past pathogen exposure could be identified by cataloging public T cell receptors. Besides the first cohort of more than 650 subjects, a separate validation cohort made up of over a hundred different subjects was used. To predict cytomegalovirus infection status, the study combined high-throughput TCR immunosequencing, statistical association of individual TCRs with disease status, and machine learning.

The method behind the library was the immunoSEQ multiplex PCR assay. The authors processed their data as follows. To diagnose cytomegalovirus status from the catalog of TCR beta chain sequences, a statistical classification framework was built. The clones in this table, taken by TCRdb from immuneACCESS, are in-frame only. Not every clone is retained; where verified, under half of the shortfall comes from an unresolved V gene, and the cause of the rest is unknown. V and J calls and clone size are those listed in that table; D and trimming were worked out from the DNA. The sample table contains 100,000 to 150,000 clones; only one count was recorded for roughly nine tenths of them. The ten most abundant clones make up about 1% of the sample. Study-wide conclusions, independent of this receptor: Subsequent analysis determined that TCRs grouped into clusters in the first cohort also showed a tendency toward co-occurrence across the roughly 120 validation repertoires, and 94% of cluster scores exceeded 0. The classifier was reported to diagnose cytomegalovirus status with high specificity and sensitivity in both the original and validation cohorts. A later analysis had no HLA typing for the validation cohort, so co-occurrence there was scored across all 110 or so repertoires. In the study, 150 to 200 TCR beta chains were listed as associated with cytomegalovirus. Most TCR sequences were seen in very few donors, while some public TCRs were found in many individuals. In vitro tests confirmed that a few of the cytomegalovirus-associated TCR beta chains recognize cytomegalovirus antigens. It was suggested by the authors that the approach could potentially be generalized to other disease states and immunological phenotypes.

Remarks on this clone: The antigen it binds to is not known. It has no much larger one-base neighbor in the sample; base qualities were not kept.

The donors were included in the validation cohort of 120 subjects, a group kept apart from the roughly 680-subject first cohort. Sequences were obtained from PBMCs. This TCR came from a woman aged 18 to 35 in good health and CMV-seronegative.

The base sequence is TGTGCCAGCAGTGCAAAGAGCTCTGGGGCCAACGTCCTGACTTTC. This gives the protein CASSAKSSGANVLTF. Rearrangement joined TRBV25-1 to TRBJ2-6; the D segment cannot be called with confidence. The CDR3 measures 15 amino acids from cysteine to phenylalanine. Only the CDR3 region is kept as DNA, spanning 45 bases read in frame from base 1. CDR1 and CDR2, per the germline V gene, are MGHDK and SYGVNS. V is clipped by 4 bases and J by 0 bases, and the sequence between their germline boundaries is 7 bases long.